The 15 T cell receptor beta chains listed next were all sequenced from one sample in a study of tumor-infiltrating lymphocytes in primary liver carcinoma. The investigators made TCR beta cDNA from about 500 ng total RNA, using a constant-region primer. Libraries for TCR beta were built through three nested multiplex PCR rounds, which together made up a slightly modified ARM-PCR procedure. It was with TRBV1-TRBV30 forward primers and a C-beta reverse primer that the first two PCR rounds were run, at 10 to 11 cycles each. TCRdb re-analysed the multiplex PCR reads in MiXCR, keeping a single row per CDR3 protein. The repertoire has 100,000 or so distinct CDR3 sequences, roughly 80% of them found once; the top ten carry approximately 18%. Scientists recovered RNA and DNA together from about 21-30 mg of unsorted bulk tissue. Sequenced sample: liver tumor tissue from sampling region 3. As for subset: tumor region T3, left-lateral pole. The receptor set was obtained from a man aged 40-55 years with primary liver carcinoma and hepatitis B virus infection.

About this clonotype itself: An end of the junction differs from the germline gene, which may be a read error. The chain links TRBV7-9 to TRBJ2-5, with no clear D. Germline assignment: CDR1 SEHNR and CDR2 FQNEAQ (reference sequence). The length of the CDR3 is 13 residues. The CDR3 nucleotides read TGTACCAGTAGCTTAGACTTCCAAGAGACCCAGTACTTC. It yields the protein CTSSLDFQETQYF.

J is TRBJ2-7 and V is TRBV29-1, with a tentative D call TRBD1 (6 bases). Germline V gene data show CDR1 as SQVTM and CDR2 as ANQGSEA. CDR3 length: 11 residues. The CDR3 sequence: CSALLGAEQYF. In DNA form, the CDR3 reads TGCAGTGCCCTCTTGGGGGCCGAGCAGTACTTC.

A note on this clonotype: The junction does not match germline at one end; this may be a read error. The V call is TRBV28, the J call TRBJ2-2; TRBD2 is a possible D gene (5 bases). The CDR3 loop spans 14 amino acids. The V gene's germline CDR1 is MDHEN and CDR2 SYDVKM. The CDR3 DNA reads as TGTGCCTGCAGTTTAGGAGGTAGCACCGGGGAGCTGTTTTTT. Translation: CACSLGGSTGELFF.

CDR3 protein: CASSRSSPSYNEQYF. CDR3 nucleotides: TGTGCCAGCAGCCGAAGCAGTCCTTCCTACAATGAGCAGTACTTC. The chain carries TRBV5-5 and TRBJ2-1; D unresolved. The end of the DNA fits TRBJ2-7 better, so the J call may be wrong. This CDR3 has 15 amino acids. Germline V CDR1 and CDR2: SGHKS, YYEKEE (reference sequence).

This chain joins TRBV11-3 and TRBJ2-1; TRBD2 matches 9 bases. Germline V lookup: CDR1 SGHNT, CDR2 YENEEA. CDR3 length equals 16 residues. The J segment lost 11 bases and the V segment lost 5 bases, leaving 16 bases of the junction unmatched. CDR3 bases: TGTGCCAGCAGCCTCGATAGCGGGAGCAGGCATAATAAGCAGTTCTTC. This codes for CASSLDSGSRHNKQFF.

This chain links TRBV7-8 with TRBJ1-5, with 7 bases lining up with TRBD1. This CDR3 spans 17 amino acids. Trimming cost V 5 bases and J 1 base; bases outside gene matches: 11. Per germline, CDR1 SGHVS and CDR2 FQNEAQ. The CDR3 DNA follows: TGTGCCAGCAGCGCTGACCAGGGGGTATACAGCAATCAGCCCCAGCATTTT. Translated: CASSADQGVYSNQPQHF.

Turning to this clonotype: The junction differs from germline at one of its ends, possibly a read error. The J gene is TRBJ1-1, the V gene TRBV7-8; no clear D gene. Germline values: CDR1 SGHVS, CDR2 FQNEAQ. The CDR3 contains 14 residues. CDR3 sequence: CANSSFSGGTEAFF. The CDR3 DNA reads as TGTGCCAACAGCTCTTTCTCAGGCGGCACTGAGGCTTTCTTT.

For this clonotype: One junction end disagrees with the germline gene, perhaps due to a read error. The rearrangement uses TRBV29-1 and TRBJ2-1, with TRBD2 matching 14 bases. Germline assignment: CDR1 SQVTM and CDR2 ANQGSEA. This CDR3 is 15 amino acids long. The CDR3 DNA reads TGCAACGTTGGACTAGCGGGAGGTTTCTACAATGGGCAGTTCTTC. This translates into CNVGLAGGFYNGQFF.

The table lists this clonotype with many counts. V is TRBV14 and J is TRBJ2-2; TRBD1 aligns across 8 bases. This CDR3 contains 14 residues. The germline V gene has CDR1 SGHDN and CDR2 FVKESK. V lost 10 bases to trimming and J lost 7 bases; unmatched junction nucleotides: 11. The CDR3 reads CATKATGVDGELFF. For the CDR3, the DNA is TGTGCCACCAAGGCGACAGGGGTGGACGGGGAGCTGTTTTTT.

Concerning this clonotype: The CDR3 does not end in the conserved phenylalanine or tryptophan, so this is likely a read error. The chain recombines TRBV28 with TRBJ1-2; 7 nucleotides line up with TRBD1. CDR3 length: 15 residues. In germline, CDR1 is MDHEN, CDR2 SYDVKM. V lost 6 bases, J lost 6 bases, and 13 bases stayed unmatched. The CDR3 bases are TGTGCCAGCAGATCTCCGGGACAGTGGAGAAATGGCTACACCTAC. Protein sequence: CASRSPGQWRNGYTY.

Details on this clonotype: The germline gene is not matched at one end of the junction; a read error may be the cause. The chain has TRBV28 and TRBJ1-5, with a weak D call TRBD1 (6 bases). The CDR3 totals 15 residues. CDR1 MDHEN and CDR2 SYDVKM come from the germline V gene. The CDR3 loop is CVSSFEGESNQLQHF. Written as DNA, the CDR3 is TGTGTCAGCAGTTTCGAGGGGGAGAGCAATCAGCTCCAGCATTTT.

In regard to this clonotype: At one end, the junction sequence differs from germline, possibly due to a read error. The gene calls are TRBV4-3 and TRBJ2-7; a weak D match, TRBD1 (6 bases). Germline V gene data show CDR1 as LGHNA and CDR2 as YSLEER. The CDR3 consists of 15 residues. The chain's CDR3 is CASSHDLTGSYEQYF. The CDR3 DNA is TGCGCCAGTAGCCACGACCTGACAGGCTCCTACGAGCAGTACTTC.

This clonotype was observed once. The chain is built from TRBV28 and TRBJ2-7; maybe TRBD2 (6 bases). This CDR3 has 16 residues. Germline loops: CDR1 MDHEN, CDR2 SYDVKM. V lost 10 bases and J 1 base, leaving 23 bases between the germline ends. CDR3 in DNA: TGTGCCAACAACCCTAGAGGCTCGGGGGATTCCTACGAGCAGTACTTC. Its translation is CANNPRGSGDSYEQYF.

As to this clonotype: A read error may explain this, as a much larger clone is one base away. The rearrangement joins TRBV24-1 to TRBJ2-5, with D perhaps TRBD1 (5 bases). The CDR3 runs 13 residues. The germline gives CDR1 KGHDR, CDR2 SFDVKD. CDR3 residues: CASSSDAGETQYF. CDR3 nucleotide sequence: TGTGCCTCCAGCTCCGACGCAGGGGAGACCCAGTACTTC.

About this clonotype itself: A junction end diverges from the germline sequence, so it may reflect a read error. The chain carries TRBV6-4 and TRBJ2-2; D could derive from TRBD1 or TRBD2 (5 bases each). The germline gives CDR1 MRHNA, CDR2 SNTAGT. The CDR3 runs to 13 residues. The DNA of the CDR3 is TGTGACAGCGGTGCAGAAGGGGCAGGGGAGCTGTTTTTT. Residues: CDSGAEGAGELFF.